This T cell receptor (beta chain) was profiled in a study of vaccination and CD4 T cells after COVID-19. Notes on this clonotype: Antigen specificity is unknown.

Regarding time point: late sampling 161 to 241 days after vaccination in a few convalescent patients. Regarding treatment: roughly 11-day PBMC culture with coronavirus spike peptide pools or control peptides (ViraFEST assay). CDR1 is DFQATT, CDR2 SNEGSKA, per germline (reference sequence). The CDR3 sequence is 17 residues long. V trimming: 2 bases; J trimming: 3 bases; junction bases outside the gene matches: 13. Cultured CD4+ T cells had their DNA profiled by the Oncomine TCR Beta short-read assay. TCRdb passed the PCR reads through MiXCR, listing each CDR3 protein once. The data hold some 16,000 distinct CDR3 sequences, with around 50% observed a single time.

The genes are TRBV20-1 and TRBJ2-7, with 10 bases aligning to TRBD2. This sequence originates from a human donor who had recovered from COVID-19. The specimen was CD4+ T cells from blood, cultured in vitro, collected about 7 months after SARS-CoV-2 vaccination. In DNA form, the CDR3 reads TGCAGTGCTAGAAACCGGTTTAGGGCTAGCGGGGGCTACGAGCAGTACTTC. Translated: CSARNRFRASGGYEQYF.